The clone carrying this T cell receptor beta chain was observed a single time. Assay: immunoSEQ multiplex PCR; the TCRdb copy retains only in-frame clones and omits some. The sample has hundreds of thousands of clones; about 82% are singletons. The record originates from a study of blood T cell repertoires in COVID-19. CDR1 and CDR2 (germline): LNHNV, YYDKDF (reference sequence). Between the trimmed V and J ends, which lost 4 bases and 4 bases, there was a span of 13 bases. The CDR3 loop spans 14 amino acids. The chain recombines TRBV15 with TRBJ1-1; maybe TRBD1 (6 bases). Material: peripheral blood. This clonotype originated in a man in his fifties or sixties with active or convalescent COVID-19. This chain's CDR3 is CATSKRQAGTEAFF. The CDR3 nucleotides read TGTGCCACCAGCAAAAGACAGGCGGGCACTGAAGCTTTCTTT.